These 3 T cell receptor beta chains originate from one sample sequenced in a study of blood T cell repertoires in COVID-19. Only in-frame clones appear in the TCRdb table, and some are missing; sequencing was by immunoSEQ multiplex PCR. The sample lists about 130,000 clones, around 83% occurring once. The sequencing input was peripheral blood. The receptors were gathered from an elderly woman with acute or convalescent COVID-19.

The chain links TRBV3-1 (or the pseudogene TRBV3-2) to TRBJ1-3, with D perhaps matching TRBD1 (5 bases). Between the trimmed V and J ends, which lost 5 bases and 7 bases, there was a span of 15 bases. Germline V gives CDR1 LGHDT, CDR2 YNNKEL (reference sequence). This CDR3 comprises 14 residues. The CDR3 reads CASSSRAPGNTIYF. The CDR3 DNA sequence: TGTGCCAGCAGCTCCAGGGCCCCAGGGAACACCATATATTTT.

This chain uses TRBV9 with TRBJ1-3; D not certain. Germline CDR1 and CDR2: SGDLS and YYNGEE. Trimming left V 0 bases short and J 0 bases short, with 4 bases between. CDR3 length equals 14 residues. CDR3 sequence reads: CASSVGHSGNTIYF. The CDR3 nucleotides read TGTGCCAGCAGCGTAGGACACTCTGGAAACACCATATATTTT.

J is TRBJ1-2 and V is TRBV6-5, with D possibly matching TRBD1 (5 bases). Trimming took 8 bases from V and 1 from J, leaving 17 bases between them. Looked up from germline, CDR1 is MNHEY and CDR2 is SVGAGI. The length of the CDR3 is 15 residues. The CDR3 coding sequence is TGTGCCAGCGGCAAGGATGGGGGGGATAACTATGGCTACACCTTC. This codes for CASGKDGGDNYGYTF.